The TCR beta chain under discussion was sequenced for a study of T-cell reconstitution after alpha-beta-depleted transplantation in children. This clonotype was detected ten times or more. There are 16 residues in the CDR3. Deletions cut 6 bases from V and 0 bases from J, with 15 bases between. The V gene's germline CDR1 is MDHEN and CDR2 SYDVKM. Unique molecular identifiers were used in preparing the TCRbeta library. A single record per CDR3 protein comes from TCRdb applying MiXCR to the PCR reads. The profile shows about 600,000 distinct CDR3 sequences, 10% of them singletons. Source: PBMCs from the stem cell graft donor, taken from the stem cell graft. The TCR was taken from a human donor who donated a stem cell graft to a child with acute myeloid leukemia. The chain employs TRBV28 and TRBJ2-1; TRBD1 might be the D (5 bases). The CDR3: CASRPSGIGSYNEQFF. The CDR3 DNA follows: TGTGCCAGCAGACCCTCAGGGATCGGCTCCTACAATGAGCAGTTCTTC.